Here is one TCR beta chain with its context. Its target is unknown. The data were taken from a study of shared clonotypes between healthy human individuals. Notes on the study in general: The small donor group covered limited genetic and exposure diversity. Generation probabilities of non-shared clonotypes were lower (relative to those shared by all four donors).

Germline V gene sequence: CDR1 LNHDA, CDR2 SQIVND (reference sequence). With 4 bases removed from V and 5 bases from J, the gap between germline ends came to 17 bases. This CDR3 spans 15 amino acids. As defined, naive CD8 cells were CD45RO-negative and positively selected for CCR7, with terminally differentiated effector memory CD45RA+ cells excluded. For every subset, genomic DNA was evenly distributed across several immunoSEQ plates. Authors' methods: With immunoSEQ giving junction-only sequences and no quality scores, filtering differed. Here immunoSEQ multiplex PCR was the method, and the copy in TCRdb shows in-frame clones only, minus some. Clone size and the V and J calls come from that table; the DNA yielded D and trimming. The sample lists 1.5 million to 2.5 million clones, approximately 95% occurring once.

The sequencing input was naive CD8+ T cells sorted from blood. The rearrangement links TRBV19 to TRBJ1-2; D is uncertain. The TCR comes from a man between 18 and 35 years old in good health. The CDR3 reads CASSTGILAFYGYTF. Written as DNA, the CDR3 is TGTGCCAGTAGTACCGGGATACTAGCTTTTTATGGCTACACCTTC.